The 28 T cell receptor beta chains below come from one sample, sequenced in a study of blood T cell repertoires in COVID-19. Clones were sequenced by immunoSEQ multiplex PCR, and TCRdb holds only the in-frame ones, with some missing. The sample gives approximately 7,800 clones, 86% of which show up once; around 16% is in the top ten. Sequencing input: peripheral blood. The receptor set was obtained from a woman between 55 and 75 years old with active COVID-19.

The J gene is TRBJ1-1, the V gene TRBV27; D uncertain. This CDR3 comprises 15 residues. CDR1 MNHEY and CDR2 SMNVEV come from the germline V gene (reference sequence). Trimming cost V 6 bases and J 1 base, with 15 bases left between them. The CDR3 DNA is TGTGCCAGCAGATCGATCACCAGGCAGAACACTGAAGCTTTCTTT. Its translation: CASRSITRQNTEAFF.

The chain uses TRBV12-3 or TRBV12-4 and TRBJ1-2; TRBD1 is a possible D gene (5 bases). V was shortened by 6 bases and J by 8 bases, with 13 bases between the two germline ends. The CDR3 covers 12 residues. The CDR3 coding sequence is TGTGCCAGCAGCCAGACAGTGCCCGGCTACACCTTC. It is translated as CASSQTVPGYTF.

The chain combines TRBV7-2 with TRBJ1-6, with 7 bases fitting TRBD1. V lost 7 bases to trimming and J lost 6 bases; unmatched junction nucleotides: 12. The CDR3 consists of 16 residues. Germline values: CDR1 SGHTA, CDR2 FQGNSA. The DNA for the CDR3 is TGTGCCAGCAAGGTCGATGGCGGACAGGCTAATTCACCCCTCCACTTT. Its protein is CASKVDGGQANSPLHF. The full variable domain, with the rest looked up from reference TRBV7-2 and TRBJ1-6, is GAGVSQSPSNKVTEKGKDVELRCDPISGHTALYWYRQSLGQGLEFLIYFQGNSAPDKSGLPSDRFSAERTGGSVSTLTIQRTQQEDSAVYLCASKVDGGQANSPLHFGNGTRLTVT.

The rearrangement joins TRBV7-8 to TRBJ1-2, with 8 bases aligning to TRBD1. V shed 5 bases and J 4 bases; nucleotides not matched to a gene: 12. Per the germline V gene, CDR1 is SGHVS and CDR2 is FQNEAQ. CDR3 length: 16 amino acids. CDR3 sequence reads: CASSPLKDRVGYGYTF. In DNA, the CDR3 is TGTGCCAGCAGCCCCTTGAAGGACAGGGTAGGCTATGGCTACACCTTC. The full variable domain, in which reference TRBV7-8 and TRBJ1-2 provide the parts outside the CDR3, is GAGVSQSPRYKVAKRGQDVALRCDPISGHVSLFWYQQALGQGPEFLTYFQNEAQLDKSGLPSDRFFAERPEGSVSTLKIQRTQQEDSAVYLCASSPLKDRVGYGYTFGSGTRLTVV.

As regards this clone: One end of the junction is discordant with germline, which a read error may explain. The rearrangement uses TRBV19 and TRBJ1-1; D ambiguous. CDR3 length: 16 residues. CDR1 LNHDA and CDR2 SQIVND come from the germline V gene (reference sequence). The CDR3 nucleotides read TGTGCCAGTACTATATTTAGGGAGAAAATGAACACTGAAGCTTTCTTT. It yields the protein CASTIFREKMNTEAFF.

This clone occurred a few times. This rearrangement joins TRBV2 to TRBJ1-1, with unresolved D. V was trimmed by 4 bases and J by 8 bases, leaving 8 bases between them. Germline assignment: CDR1 SNHLY and CDR2 FYNNEI. This CDR3 is built from 11 residues. The CDR3: CASSVHLEAFF. DNA for the CDR3: TGTGCCAGCAGTGTTCACTTAGAAGCTTTCTTT.

This chain joins TRBV7-2 and TRBJ2-1; the D gene is possibly TRBD2 (6 bases). Trimming shortened V by 1 base and J by 3 bases, and 7 bases separated the two germline ends. This CDR3 region has 14 residues. Germline assignment: CDR1 SGHTA and CDR2 FQGNSA. CDR3 nucleotides: TGTGCCAGCAGCTTAGGGGGACTCTACAATGAGCAGTTCTTC. It yields the protein CASSLGGLYNEQFF.

This clone was detected a few times. This chain links TRBV28 with TRBJ1-2; the D gene is possibly TRBD1 (6 bases). Between the trimmed V and J ends, which lost 2 bases and 4 bases, there was a span of 8 bases. The germline V gene has CDR1 MDHEN and CDR2 SYDVKM. The CDR3 runs to 13 residues. The CDR3 loop is CASSLTGTYGYTF. CDR3 DNA: TGTGCCAGCAGTTTAACAGGGACCTATGGCTACACCTTC.

The chain employs TRBV27 and TRBJ2-7, with D tentatively TRBD2 (5 bases). Germline lookup yields CDR1 MNHEY and CDR2 SMNVEV (reference sequence). CDR3 length: 14 amino acids. V was pared by 4 bases and J by 4 bases, with 14 bases between. The CDR3 DNA reads as TGTGCCAGCAGTTCGGGGTTTGGCGATTACGAGCAGTACTTC. Residues: CASSSGFGDYEQYF.

The chain carries TRBV5-4 and TRBJ2-3; D perhaps matches TRBD1 (6 bases). Trimming took 9 bases from V and 5 from J, leaving 16 bases between them. The CDR3 extends over 13 amino acids. Germline CDR1 is SGHNT and CDR2 is YYREEE (reference sequence). CDR3 bases: TGTGCCATACAGGGATCACGGGGAGATACGCAGTATTTT. It encodes CAIQGSRGDTQYF.

The chain is built from TRBV3-1 (or the pseudogene TRBV3-2) and TRBJ1-5; unclear D gene. Germline values: CDR1 LGHDT, CDR2 YNNKEL (reference sequence). Trimming took 1 base from V and 1 from J, leaving 8 bases between them. There are 15 residues in the CDR3. The CDR3 loop is CASSQGSESNQPQHF. The CDR3 DNA follows: TGTGCCAGCAGCCAAGGGTCAGAAAGCAATCAGCCCCAGCATTTT.

V gene TRBV19 combines with J gene TRBJ2-5, with 7 bases aligning to TRBD1. Unmatched junction bases numbered 3, after V lost 5 bases and J lost 3 bases. This CDR3 region has 13 residues. CDR1 LNHDA and CDR2 SQIVND come from the germline V gene (reference sequence). DNA for the CDR3: TGTGCCAGTAGTCCAGACAGGGAAGAGACCCAGTACTTC. Protein sequence: CASSPDREETQYF.

This chain connects TRBV30 to TRBJ1-5; perhaps TRBD1 as D (5 bases). This CDR3 is 11 amino acids long. V lost 2 bases and J 13 bases, leaving 12 bases between the germline ends. Germline V gene sequence: CDR1 GTSNPN, CDR2 SVGIG (reference sequence). In nucleotides, the CDR3 is TGTGCCTGGAGTTCGGACACCCGACAGCATTTT. This encodes CAWSSDTRQHF. Using reference TRBV30 and TRBJ1-5 for the parts outside the CDR3, the full variable domain is SQTIHQWPATLVQPVGSPLSLECTVEGTSNPNLYWYRQAAGRGLQLLFYSVGIGQISSEVPQNLSASRPQDRQFILSSKKLLLSDSGFYLCAWSSDTRQHFGDGTRLSIL.

CDR3 sequence reads: CAWSKGRGGLETQYF. In nucleotides, the CDR3 is TGTGCCTGGAGCAAGGGGCGGGGGGGCCTGGAGACCCAGTACTTC. The chain carries TRBV30 and TRBJ2-5, with TRBD2 matching over 9 bases. The V segment lost 3 bases and the J segment 5 bases; nucleotides outside the gene matches: 10. Germline V CDR1 and CDR2: GTSNPN, SVGIG (reference sequence). This CDR3 spans 15 amino acids.

The V call is TRBV3-1 (or the pseudogene TRBV3-2), the J call TRBJ2-2; D possibly corresponds to TRBD2 (6 bases). With 1 base removed from V and 8 bases from J, the gap between germline ends came to 14 bases. CDR3 length: 15 amino acids. Germline V gene lookup returns CDR1 LGHDT and CDR2 YNNKEL (reference sequence). The CDR3 here is CASSQGAGLPGELFF. The CDR3 DNA reads as TGTGCCAGCAGCCAAGGGGCGGGGCTTCCTGGGGAGCTGTTTTTT.

This chain links TRBV4-3 with TRBJ2-5, with TRBD1 identical over 7 bases. V lost 0 bases, J lost 3 bases, and 7 bases stayed unmatched. This CDR3 has 16 residues. Germline CDR1 is LGHNA and CDR2 is YSLEER. Written as DNA, the CDR3 is TGCGCCAGCAGCCAAGATGGGGGACAGCCAGAAGAGACCCAGTACTTC. Its protein product is CASSQDGGQPEETQYF.

The V gene is TRBV5-6, the J gene TRBJ2-3; possible D gene TRBD1, 5 bases. The V end lost 4 bases, the J end lost 1 base, and 10 bases lay between the germline ends. Germline V gene lookup returns CDR1 SGHDT and CDR2 YYEEEE. The CDR3 covers 14 residues. The CDR3 nucleotides read TGTGCCAGCAGCCCAGGGTGGGGCACAGATACGCAGTATTTT. This sequence encodes CASSPGWGTDTQYF.

The chain employs TRBV13 and TRBJ2-5; 14 bases are shared with TRBD2. Trimming at V came to 4 bases and at J to 4 bases, leaving 14 bases not matched to a gene. This CDR3 is 19 amino acids long. Germline V CDR1 and CDR2: PRHDT, FYEKMQ (reference sequence). This CDR3 reads CASSSIRLAGGLGLETQYF. The DNA of the CDR3 is TGTGCCAGCAGCTCCATCCGACTAGCGGGGGGGCTCGGTTTAGAGACCCAGTACTTC. Based on the CDR3 plus reference TRBV13 and TRBJ2-5, the full variable domain is AAGVIQSPRHLIKEKRETATLKCYPIPRHDTVYWYQQGPGQDPQFLISFYEKMQSDKGSIPDRFSAQQFSDYHSELNMSSLELGDSALYFCASSSIRLAGGLGLETQYFGPGTRLLVL.

The chain recombines TRBV15 with TRBJ1-6, with no clear D. The germline V gene encodes CDR1 LNHNV and CDR2 YYDKDF (reference sequence). V lost 1 base to trimming and J lost 8 bases, with 9 bases between them. The CDR3 covers 14 residues. The CDR3 loop is CATSRGGGDSPLHF. The CDR3 DNA is TGTGCCACCAGCAGAGGAGGCGGGGATTCACCCCTCCACTTT.

As for this clone: At one end the junction does not follow the germline gene, possibly because of a read error. This chain connects TRBV7-7 to TRBJ2-1, with 8 positions matching TRBD2. The CDR3 loop spans 15 amino acids. CDR1 SSHAT and CDR2 FNYEAQ come from the germline V gene (reference sequence). The CDR3 bases are TGTGCTAGCAGCACCTTTGGCGGGGGGTTCAATGAGCAGTTCTTC. The encoded protein is CASSTFGGGFNEQFF.

This chain uses TRBV20-1 with TRBJ1-6; 8 bases are shared with TRBD1. The CDR3 runs 14 residues. CDR1 DFQATT and CDR2 SNEGSKA come from the germline V gene (reference sequence). V trimming: 3 bases; J trimming: 6 bases; junction bases outside the gene matches: 4. The CDR3 protein is CSASRDRSNSPLHF. The CDR3 nucleotides are TGCAGTGCTAGTAGGGACAGGAGTAATTCACCCCTCCACTTT.

The chain has TRBV28 and TRBJ1-2; D is possibly TRBD1 (5 bases). The V end lost 6 bases, the J end lost 2 bases, and 10 bases lay between the germline ends. Germline V lookup: CDR1 MDHEN, CDR2 SYDVKM. There are 13 residues in the CDR3. CDR3 sequence (DNA): TGTGCCAGCAGACCGGGACTGAACTATGGCTACACCTTC. Translating it yields CASRPGLNYGYTF.

The chain joins TRBV7-3 to TRBJ2-1; 11 nucleotides agree with TRBD2. The CDR3 loop spans 14 amino acids. The germline gives CDR1 SGHTA, CDR2 FQGTGA. Trimming removed 5 bases from V and 13 bases from J; junction bases left unmatched: 10. The DNA for the CDR3 is TGTGCCAGCAGCCCCATAGCGGGGGGGGTCCATCAGTTCTTC. It yields the protein CASSPIAGGVHQFF.

The gene calls are TRBV5-5 and TRBJ1-1, with 8 bases aligning to TRBD1. This CDR3 comprises 14 residues. CDR1 and CDR2 (germline): SGHKS, YYEKEE (reference sequence). Trimming at V came to 4 bases and at J to 1 base, leaving 3 bases not matched to a gene. CDR3 amino acids: CASSPTGGNTEAFF. Written as DNA, the CDR3 is TGTGCCAGCAGCCCAACAGGGGGGAACACTGAAGCTTTCTTT. The whole variable domain, remainder taken from reference TRBV5-5 and TRBJ1-1, is DAGVTQSPTHLIKTRGQQVTLRCSPISGHKSVSWYQQVLGQGPQFIFQYYEKEERGRGNFPDRFSARQFPNYSSELNVNALLLGDSALYLCASSPTGGNTEAFFGQGTRLTVV.

The CDR3 bases are TGCGCCAGCAGGCCCGGGACAGAGACTGAAGCTTTCTTT. Protein product: CASRPGTETEAFF. The V call is TRBV5-1, the J call TRBJ1-1, with 7 nucleotides matching TRBD1. The CDR3 length is 13 residues. Germline CDR1 and CDR2: SGHRS and YFSETQ. Trimming cost V 5 bases and J 5 bases; bases outside gene matches: 6.

This clone was found once. This sequence joins TRBV4-3 and TRBJ2-7; tentatively, D is TRBD1 (6 bases). This CDR3 has 14 residues. Germline V gene sequence: CDR1 LGHNA, CDR2 YSLEER. Trimming removed 5 bases at V and 0 bases at J, with 11 bases between. The CDR3 loop reads CASSSGTLSYEQYF. The CDR3 nucleotides are TGCGCCAGCAGCTCCGGGACACTCTCCTACGAGCAGTACTTC.

V and J are TRBV2 and TRBJ1-1; D gene unclear. V was trimmed by 11 bases and J by 1 base, leaving 17 bases between them. This CDR3 comprises 14 residues. In germline, CDR1 is SNHLY, CDR2 FYNNEI. CDR3 sequence (DNA): TGTGCCTCCAGGTTACTTACTGCGAACACTGAAGCTTTCTTT. Amino acid sequence: CASRLLTANTEAFF. Filled out from reference TRBV2 and TRBJ1-1, the complete variable domain reads EPEVTQTPSHQVTQMGQEVILRCVPISNHLYFYWYRQILGQKVEFLVSFYNNEISEKSEIFDDQFSVERPDGSNFTLKIRSTKLEDSAMYFCASRLLTANTEAFFGQGTRLTVV.

J is TRBJ1-1 and V is TRBV12-3 or TRBV12-4; TRBD1 matches at 7 bases. CDR3 length: 13 amino acids. Trimming at V came to 3 bases and at J to 3 bases, leaving 1 base not matched to a gene. The chain's CDR3 is CASSFQGDTEAFF. CDR3 sequence (DNA): TGTGCCAGCAGTTTTCAGGGGGACACTGAAGCTTTCTTT.